The clone carrying this T cell receptor (beta chain) was counted between two and nine times. Its cognate antigen is unknown. The sample originates from a study of T cell repertoires in cytomegalovirus infection. TCRdb re-called the reads with MiXCR, one entry per CDR3 protein. The sample shows some 800,000 distinct CDR3 sequences, less than 35% of them seen only once. Germline V CDR1 and CDR2: MDHEN, SYDVKM. CDR3 size: 16 residues. Trimming at V came to 2 bases and at J to 6 bases, leaving 9 bases not matched to a gene. The TCR sequence derives from a human donor in good health (CMV status not recorded). Some clones in this sample may be carry-over from other donors' samples. The sequences come from cultured CD8+ T cells from PBMCs, collected from culture after CMV antigen stimulation. The V call is TRBV28, the J call TRBJ1-1; TRBD1 matches at 10 bases. CDR3 DNA sequence: TGTGCCAGCAGTTTAATCGGGACAGGGGTTTGGGCTGAAGCTTTCTTT. It translates to CASSLIGTGVWAEAFF. Filled out from reference TRBV28 and TRBJ1-1, the complete variable domain reads DVKVTQSSRYLVKRTGEKVFLECVQDMDHENMFWYRQDPGLGLRLIYFSYDVKMKEKGDIPEGYSVSREKKERFSLILESASTNQTSMYLCASSLIGTGVWAEAFFGQGTRLTVV.